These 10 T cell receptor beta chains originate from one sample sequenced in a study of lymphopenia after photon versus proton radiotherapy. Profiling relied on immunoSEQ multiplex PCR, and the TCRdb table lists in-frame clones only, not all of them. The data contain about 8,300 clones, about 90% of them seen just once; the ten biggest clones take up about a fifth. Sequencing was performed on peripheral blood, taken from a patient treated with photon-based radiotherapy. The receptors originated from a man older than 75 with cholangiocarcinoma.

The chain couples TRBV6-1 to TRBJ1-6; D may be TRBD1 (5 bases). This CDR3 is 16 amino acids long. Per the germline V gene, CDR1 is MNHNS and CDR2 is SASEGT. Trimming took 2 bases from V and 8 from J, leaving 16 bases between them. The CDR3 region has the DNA TGTGCCAGCAGTGAAATTTGGGTAGACAGTTATTCACCCCTCCACTTT. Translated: CASSEIWVDSYSPLHF.

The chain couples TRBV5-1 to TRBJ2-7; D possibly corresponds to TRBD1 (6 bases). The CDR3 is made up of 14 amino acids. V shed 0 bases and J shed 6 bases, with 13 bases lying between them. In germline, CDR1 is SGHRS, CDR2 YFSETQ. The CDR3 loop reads CASSLDTEGGEQYF. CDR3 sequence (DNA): TGCGCCAGCAGCTTGGACACGGAAGGGGGCGAGCAGTACTTC.

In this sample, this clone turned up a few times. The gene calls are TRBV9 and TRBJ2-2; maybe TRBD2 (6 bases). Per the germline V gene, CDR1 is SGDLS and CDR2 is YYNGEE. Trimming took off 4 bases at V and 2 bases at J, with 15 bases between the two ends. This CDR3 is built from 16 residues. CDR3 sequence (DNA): TGTGCCAGCAGCCGTTACGGGACTTTTAACACCGGGGAGCTGTTTTTT. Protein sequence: CASSRYGTFNTGELFF.

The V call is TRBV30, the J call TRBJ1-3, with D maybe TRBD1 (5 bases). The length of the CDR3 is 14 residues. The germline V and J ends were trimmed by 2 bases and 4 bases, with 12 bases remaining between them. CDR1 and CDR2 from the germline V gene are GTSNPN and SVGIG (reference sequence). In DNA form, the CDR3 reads TGTGCCTGGAGTCCGGGGCAGCAAGGAAACACCATATATTTT. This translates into CAWSPGQQGNTIYF.

The CDR3: CASSPGRGGPGNEQFF. The CDR3 DNA is TGCGCCAGCAGCCCAGGACGGGGGGGGCCTGGAAATGAGCAGTTCTTC. J is TRBJ2-1 and V is TRBV5-1, with 8 bases that match TRBD2. CDR1 and CDR2 from the germline V gene are SGHRS and YFSETQ. The CDR3 is 16 amino acids. V shed 4 bases and J 7 bases; nucleotides not matched to a gene: 13.

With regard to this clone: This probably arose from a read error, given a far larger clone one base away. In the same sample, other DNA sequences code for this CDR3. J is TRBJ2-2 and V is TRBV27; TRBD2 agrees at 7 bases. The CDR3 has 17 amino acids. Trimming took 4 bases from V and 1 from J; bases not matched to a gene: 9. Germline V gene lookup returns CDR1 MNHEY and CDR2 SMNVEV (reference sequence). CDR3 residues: CASSSNLAGVNTGELFF. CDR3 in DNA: TGTGCCAGCAGTTCGAACCTCGCGGGGGTGAACACCGGGGAGCTGTTTTTT.

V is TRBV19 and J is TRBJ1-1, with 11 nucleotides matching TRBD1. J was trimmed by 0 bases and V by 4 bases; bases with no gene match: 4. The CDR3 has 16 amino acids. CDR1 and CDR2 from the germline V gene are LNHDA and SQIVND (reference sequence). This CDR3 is CASSTGQGGVNTEAFF. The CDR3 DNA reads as TGTGCCAGTAGTACGGGACAGGGGGGAGTGAACACTGAAGCTTTCTTT. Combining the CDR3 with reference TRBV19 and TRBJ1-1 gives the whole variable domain DGGITQSPKYLFRKEGQNVTLSCEQNLNHDAMYWYRQDPGQGLRLIYYSQIVNDFQKGDIAEGYSVSREKKESFPLTVTSAQKNPTAFYLCASSTGQGGVNTEAFFGQGTRLTVV.

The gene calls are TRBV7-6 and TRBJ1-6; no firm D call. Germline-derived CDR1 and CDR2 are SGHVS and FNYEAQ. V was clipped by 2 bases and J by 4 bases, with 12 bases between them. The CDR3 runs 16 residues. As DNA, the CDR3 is TGTGCCAGCAGCTTAAGCATAACAGCGTATAATTCACCCCTCCACTTT. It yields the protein CASSLSITAYNSPLHF. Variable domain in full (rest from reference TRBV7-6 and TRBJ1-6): GAGVSQSPRYKVTKRGQDVALRCDPISGHVSLYWYRQALGQGPEFLTYFNYEAQQDKSGLPNDRFSAERPEGSISTLTIQRTEQRDSAMYRCASSLSITAYNSPLHFGNGTRLTVT.

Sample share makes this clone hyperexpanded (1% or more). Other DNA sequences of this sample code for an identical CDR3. The CDR3 region is CASSSNLAGVNTGELFF. The CDR3 DNA reads as TGTGCCAGCAGTTCGAACCTAGCGGGGGTGAACACCGGGGAGCTGTTTTTT. The chain recombines TRBV27 with TRBJ2-2; 10 bases are a match to TRBD2. The V and J ends lost 4 bases and 1 base, in that order; junction bases with no gene match: 6. Per the germline V gene, CDR1 is MNHEY and CDR2 is SMNVEV (reference sequence). This CDR3 is 17 amino acids long.

CDR3 nucleotide sequence: TGTGCCTGGGGCAGGGGATCCTACGAGCAGTACTTC. Its protein product is CAWGRGSYEQYF. The genes are TRBV30 and TRBJ2-7, with D possibly TRBD1 on 6 matching bases. This CDR3 has 12 amino acids. The germline V gene encodes CDR1 GTSNPN and CDR2 SVGIG (reference sequence). The V gene lost 5 bases and the J gene lost 1 base, with 9 bases spanning the gap.